The TCR beta chain described here comes from a study of shared clonotypes between healthy human individuals. Some clones are missing from TCRdb's copy, which holds only in-frame ones; the method was immunoSEQ multiplex PCR. The sample lists 2.3 million or so clones, 80% to 95% occurring once. CDR1 is SNHLY and CDR2 is FYNNEI in the germline V gene. V was shortened by 3 bases and J by 0 bases, with 6 bases between the two germline ends. The CDR3 has 13 residues. This clone came up a few times. Antigen: not known. Whole-study results and caveats: Collection of samples was limited to blood; tissue repertoires likely differ.

The TCR sequence derives from a man aged 18 to 29 in good health. Some clones in this sample may be carry-over from other donors' samples. Source material: naive CD4+ T cells from PBMCs. Subset given: CD45RA+ positively selected. The chain uses TRBV2 and TRBJ2-7; unclear D gene. The CDR3 region is CASSEGHSYEQYF. The DNA for the CDR3 is TGTGCCAGCAGTGAGGGCCACTCCTACGAGCAGTACTTC.